The sequence of this T cell receptor beta chain was determined in a study of T cell responses to AZD1222 COVID-19 vaccine. Per germline, CDR1 MGHDK and CDR2 SYGVNS. This CDR3 spans 14 amino acids. The V gene lost 1 base and the J gene lost 1 base, with 7 bases spanning the gap. Clones were read by immunoSEQ multiplex PCR, and TCRdb kept only the in-frame ones, dropping some. Of more than 150,000 clones listed, about nine tenths are singletons. This chain connects TRBV25-1 to TRBJ1-1, with D perhaps TRBD1 (6 bases). This sample comprised peripheral blood, obtained 28 days after the second AZD1222 dose. The TCR originated in an adult who received the AZD1222 COVID-19 vaccine. CDR3 loop: CASSEWGQNTEAFF. The CDR3 DNA sequence: TGTGCCAGCAGTGAATGGGGACAGAACACTGAAGCTTTCTTT. Together with reference TRBV25-1 and TRBJ1-1, the CDR3 gives the full variable domain: EADIYQTPRYLVIGTGKKITLECSQTMGHDKMYWYQQDPGMELHLIHYSYGVNSTEKGDLSSESTVSRIRTEHFPLTLESARPSHTSQYLCASSEWGQNTEAFFGQGTRLTVV.